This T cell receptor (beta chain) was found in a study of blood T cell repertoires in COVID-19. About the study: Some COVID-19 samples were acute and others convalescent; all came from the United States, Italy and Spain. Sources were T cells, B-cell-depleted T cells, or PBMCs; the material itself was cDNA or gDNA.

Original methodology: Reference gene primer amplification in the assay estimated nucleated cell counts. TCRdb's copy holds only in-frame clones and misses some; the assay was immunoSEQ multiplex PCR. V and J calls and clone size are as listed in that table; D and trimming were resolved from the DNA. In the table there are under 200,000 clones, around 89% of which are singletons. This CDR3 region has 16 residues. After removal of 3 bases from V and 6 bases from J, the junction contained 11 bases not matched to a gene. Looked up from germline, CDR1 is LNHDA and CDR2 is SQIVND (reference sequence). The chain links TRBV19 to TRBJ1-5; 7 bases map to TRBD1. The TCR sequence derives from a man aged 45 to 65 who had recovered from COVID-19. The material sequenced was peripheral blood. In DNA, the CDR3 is TGTGCCAGTAGTATTCTGGTGGCAGGGGGAGGTCAGCCCCAGCATTTT. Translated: CASSILVAGGGQPQHF.